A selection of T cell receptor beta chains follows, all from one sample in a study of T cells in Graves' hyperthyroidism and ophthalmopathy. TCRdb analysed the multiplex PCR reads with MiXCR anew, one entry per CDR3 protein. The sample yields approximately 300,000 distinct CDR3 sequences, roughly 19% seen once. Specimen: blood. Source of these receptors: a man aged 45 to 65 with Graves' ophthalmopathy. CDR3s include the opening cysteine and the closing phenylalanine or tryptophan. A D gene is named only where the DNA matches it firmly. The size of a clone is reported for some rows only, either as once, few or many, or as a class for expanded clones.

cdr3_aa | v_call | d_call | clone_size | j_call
CASSRPQGIEIDTEAFF | TRBV5-4 | - | few | TRBJ1-1
CASSSDRVYGNLASGYSYEQYF | TRBV7-9 | - | many | TRBJ2-7
CASSGGGPGETQYF | TRBV7-3 | - | - | TRBJ2-5
CASQTSGSLLNNEQFF | TRBV28 | TRBD2 | many | TRBJ2-1
CASSLWQGQETQYF | TRBV7-9 | - | many | TRBJ2-5
CASRSAGQGDTEAFF | TRBV7-9 | TRBD1 | many | TRBJ1-1
CSTSGTSGYNEQFF | TRBV29-1 | TRBD2 | - | TRBJ2-1
CASRRTSWNEQYF | TRBV14 | TRBD2 | once | TRBJ2-7
CASSERTGMAGELFF | TRBV6-1 | - | many | TRBJ2-2
CASSYDPDRGRFRDTQYF | TRBV6-6 | TRBD1 | few | TRBJ2-3
CASSDSGANVLTF | TRBV6-1 | - | many | TRBJ2-6
CSGTGTGMNTEAFF | TRBV29-1 | TRBD1 | many | TRBJ1-1
CASSSSQGNYGYTF | TRBV6-1 | TRBD1 | - | TRBJ1-2
CASGLAGTDTQYF | TRBV5-1 | TRBD2 | many | TRBJ2-3
CASSLSREMDTQYF | TRBV5-4 | - | few | TRBJ2-3
CASSARDSGQETQYF | TRBV7-3 | TRBD1 | many | TRBJ2-5
CASSLGHLDTEAFF | TRBV5-1 | - | few | TRBJ1-1